The rows below give T cell receptor beta chains drawn from one sample of a study of cytotoxic CD8 clonotypes in ibrutinib-treated CLL. Method: immunoSEQ multiplex PCR; TCRdb's copy keeps in-frame clones and lacks some. The sample contains roughly 250,000 clones, 70% of which appear only once. The sequences come from PBMCs, collected after 24 months of ibrutinib treatment. These receptors all stem from a human donor with chronic lymphocytic leukemia. The CDR3 runs from the conserved cysteine through the conserved F or W. The D gene is left open where the match is weak. Some rows have no size entry. The others give once, few or many, or a class for an expanded clone.

V gene	clone size	J gene	D gene	CDR3 protein	CDR3 DNA
TRBV28	.	TRBJ1-5	.	CASSFSLEASGQPQHF	TGTGCCAGCAGTTTCTCTTTGGAGGCCTCAGGGCAGCCCCAGCATTTT
TRBV5-4	.	TRBJ2-2	.	CASSLAGVNTGELFF	TGTGCCAGCAGCTTAGCTGGGGTTAACACCGGGGAGCTGTTTTTT
TRBV2	.	TRBJ1-2	.	CASNRLRDYGYTF	TGTGCCAGCAACCGACTACGGGACTATGGCTACACCTTC
TRBV28	few	TRBJ1-2	.	CASSRQVGYTF	TGTGCCAGCAGTCGACAGGTTGGCTACACCTTC
TRBV9	few	TRBJ1-1	.	CATRQVTEAFF	TGTGCCACACGACAGGTAACTGAAGCTTTCTTT
TRBV6-5	few	TRBJ1-2	TRBD1	CASQLDREKGGYTF	TGTGCCAGCCAGCTAGACAGGGAAAAGGGTGGCTACACCTTC
TRBV28	.	TRBJ2-2	TRBD1	CASSLRGTGGAGELFF	TGTGCCAGCAGTCTGCGAGGAACAGGGGGCGCCGGGGAGCTGTTTTTT
TRBV23-1	.	TRBJ1-5	.	CASSMGWANQPQHF	TGCGCCAGCAGTATGGGCTGGGCGAATCAGCCCCAGCATTTT
TRBV30	.	TRBJ2-5	TRBD2	CAWSPWEGRPQYF	TGTGCCTGGTCCCCGTGGGAGGGGCGTCCCCAGTACTTC
TRBV20-1	.	TRBJ2-1	.	CSARFNEQFF	TGCAGTGCTAGATTCAATGAGCAGTTCTTC
TRBV9	.	TRBJ2-7	.	CASSVAASPSNEQYF	TGTGCCAGCAGCGTAGCGGCTAGCCCGTCCAACGAGCAGTACTTC
TRBV5-1	.	TRBJ2-1	.	CASSSGGVNEQFF	TGCGCCAGCAGCTCCGGCGGGGTCAATGAGCAGTTCTTC
TRBV7-9	.	TRBJ2-7	TRBD2	CASSQRDFEQYF	TGTGCCAGCAGCCAGCGGGATTTCGAGCAGTACTTC
TRBV5-5	.	TRBJ2-5	TRBD2	CASSPTGLALQETQYF	TGTGCCAGCAGCCCGACGGGACTAGCGTTACAAGAGACCCAGTACTTC
TRBV9	.	TRBJ2-3	TRBD2	CASSGVTSGTRDTDTQYF	TGTGCCAGCAGCGGAGTGACTAGCGGGACACGAGACACAGATACGCAGTATTTT
TRBV4-3	.	TRBJ2-5	.	CASSQDTRQETQYF	TGCGCCAGCAGCCAAGATACCAGGCAAGAGACCCAGTACTTC
TRBV28	.	TRBJ2-4	.	CASSSTIQYF	TGTGCCAGCAGTTCCACAATTCAGTACTTC
TRBV19	.	TRBJ2-7	.	CASSIGQGSEQYF	TGTGCCAGTAGTATAGGGCAGGGGTCCGAGCAGTACTTC
TRBV19	.	TRBJ2-5	TRBD2	CASKKSLAGAGETQYF	TGTGCCAGTAAAAAATCCCTAGCGGGAGCAGGAGAGACCCAGTACTTC
TRBV6-5	.	TRBJ2-1	TRBD2	CASSTRTSGTEQFF	TGTGCCAGCAGTACCAGGACTAGCGGGACTGAGCAGTTCTTC
TRBV11-2	many	TRBJ2-1	TRBD2	CASSASLSGGAYNEQFF	TGTGCCAGCAGCGCCTCCTTGAGCGGGGGTGCCTACAATGAGCAGTTCTTC
TRBV5-1	once	TRBJ1-1	.	CASSLDLITGAFF	TGCGCCAGCAGCTTGGATCTAATAACAGGGGCTTTCTTT
TRBV30	.	TRBJ2-2	.	CAWSSRRPGELFF	TGTGCCTGGAGTAGCCGCAGACCCGGGGAGCTGTTTTTT
TRBV6-5	.	TRBJ2-1	TRBD2	CASRWTSGMNEQFF	TGTGCCAGCAGGTGGACTAGCGGGATGAATGAGCAGTTCTTC
TRBV5-8	.	TRBJ2-1	.	CASSAGQSSYNEQFF	TGTGCCAGCAGCGCGGGACAGTCCTCCTACAATGAGCAGTTCTTC
TRBV9	.	TRBJ1-5	.	CASSPSGVGNQPQHF	TGTGCCAGCAGCCCGAGTGGGGTCGGCAATCAGCCCCAGCATTTT
TRBV10-1	.	TRBJ2-3	.	CASSGGQDTQYF	TGCGCCAGCAGTGGGGGGCAAGATACGCAGTATTTT
TRBV29-1	.	TRBJ2-5	.	CSVLRTDHRETQYF	TGCAGCGTGCTCCGGACAGATCATAGGGAGACCCAGTACTTC
TRBV28	.	TRBJ2-1	TRBD1	CASSLPGTGGNEQFF	TGTGCCAGCAGTCTACCCGGGACAGGGGGGAATGAGCAGTTCTTC
TRBV14	many	TRBJ1-1	.	CASSQASGLATEAFF	TGTGCCAGCAGCCAAGCATCAGGTTTGGCCACTGAAGCTTTCTTT
TRBV6-1	.	TRBJ1-2	.	CASTRGGYDYGYTF	TGTGCCAGTACCAGGGGTGGTTATGACTATGGCTACACCTTC
TRBV7-6	few	TRBJ2-1	TRBD1	CASSFMDRGWDEQFF	TGTGCCAGCAGCTTCATGGACAGGGGATGGGATGAGCAGTTCTTC
TRBV4-1	.	TRBJ2-7	TRBD1	CASSQDFIRTGAYEQYF	TGCGCCAGCAGCCAAGATTTTATCCGGACAGGAGCCTACGAGCAGTACTTC